One sample yielded the 14 T cell receptor beta chains listed below, sequenced in a study of blood T cells in healthy people across ages. Sample-barcoded 5' priming and a J-beta primer mix drove a second PCR of about 6 to 12 cycles. TCRdb called the 5' RACE reads again in MiXCR, with one record for every CDR3 protein. Here the sample spans fewer than 1 million distinct CDR3 sequences, more than 40% being singletons. Source material: blood. All receptors derive from a man between 60 and 75 years old in good health.

The genes are TRBV6-5 and TRBJ2-3, with 10 bases fitting TRBD2. Unmatched junction bases numbered 7, after V lost 0 bases and J lost 4 bases. The CDR3 contains 17 residues. CDR1 MNHEY and CDR2 SVGAGI come from the germline V gene. DNA for the CDR3: TGTGCCAGCAGTTACTCGATGGCTAGCGGGGGCTCAGATACGCAGTATTTT. It encodes CASSYSMASGGSDTQYF.

This clonotype showed up many times. The rearrangement links TRBV7-8 to TRBJ2-7, with no clear D. The CDR3 consists of 12 residues. Germline CDR1 and CDR2: SGHVS and FQNEAQ. V dropped 2 bases and J dropped 2 bases, with 4 bases sitting between them. CDR3 coding DNA: TGTGCCAGCAGCTTACGAACCTACGAGCAGTACTTC. It specifies CASSLRTYEQYF.

This clonotype has just a few counts. The chain links TRBV7-2 to TRBJ2-3, with 7 nucleotides matching TRBD2. CDR3 size: 15 residues. Per the germline V gene, CDR1 is SGHTA and CDR2 is FQGNSA. The V segment lost 5 bases and the J segment 3 bases; nucleotides outside the gene matches: 8. The chain's CDR3 is CASSPNGGVTDTQYF. The CDR3 DNA reads TGTGCCAGCAGCCCGAATGGGGGGGTAACAGATACGCAGTATTTT. Drawing the rest from reference TRBV7-2 and TRBJ2-3, the complete variable domain is GAGVSQSPSNKVTEKGKDVELRCDPISGHTALYWYRQSLGQGLEFLIYFQGNSAPDKSGLPSDRFSAERTGGSVSTLTIQRTQQEDSAVYLCASSPNGGVTDTQYFGPGTRLTVL.

This clonotype showed up just a few times. One end of the junction does not line up with germline, which may come from a read error. The chain joins TRBV15 to TRBJ2-7, with no clear D. The CDR3 sequence is 16 residues long. From germline, CDR1 is LNHNV and CDR2 YYDKDF (reference sequence). The CDR3 coding sequence is TGTGCCTCCAGCAGAGCCGCGGCAGCCGAGATCTACGAGCAGTACTTC. This encodes CASSRAAAAEIYEQYF.

In the case of this clonotype: At one of its ends the junction is not consistent with the germline gene, which may arise from a read error. The chain employs TRBV20-1 and TRBJ2-1; D perhaps matches TRBD2 (5 bases). The CDR3 covers 13 residues. Germline-derived CDR1 and CDR2 are DFQATT and SNEGSKA (reference sequence). In DNA, the CDR3 is TGTAGTTCGCGGATCGGGAATTACAATGAGCAGTTCTTC. Residues: CSSRIGNYNEQFF.

The chain recombines TRBV25-1 with TRBJ1-2, with D possibly being TRBD1 (5 bases). Germline V gene lookup returns CDR1 MGHDK and CDR2 SYGVNS. Trimming shortened V by 3 bases and J by 3 bases, and 17 bases separated the two germline ends. This CDR3 contains 16 residues. The CDR3 DNA reads TGTGCCAGCAGTGATATTGGGGGTACCGGCCACTATGGCTACACCTTC. It yields the protein CASSDIGGTGHYGYTF.

This clonotype was seen at least ten times. This sequence joins TRBV24-1 and TRBJ2-5; D may correspond to TRBD1 or TRBD2 (5 bases each). Germline CDR1 reads KGHDR; CDR2 reads SFDVKD. V was cut by 4 bases and J by 3 bases, with 14 bases left in between. This CDR3 spans 15 amino acids. DNA for the CDR3: TGTGCCACCAGTGACAGCGCTGGGACCAAAGAGACCCAGTACTTC. Translation: CATSDSAGTKETQYF.

On this clonotype itself: One end of the junction does not line up with germline, which may come from a read error. The rearrangement links TRBV20-1 to TRBJ2-1, with D unresolved. The CDR3 runs 13 residues. From germline, CDR1 is DFQATT and CDR2 SNEGSKA (reference sequence). The CDR3 spells CCASKPSRNEQFF. CDR3 sequence (DNA): TGCTGTGCTAGTAAGCCTAGTCGGAATGAGCAGTTCTTC.

The chain combines TRBV11-3 with TRBJ2-3; D is ambiguous. CDR3 length: 15 residues. V dropped 2 bases and J dropped 0 bases, with 9 bases sitting between them. In germline, CDR1 is SGHNT, CDR2 YENEEA. The CDR3 nucleotides are TGTGCCAGCAGCTTAACACCAACTAGCACAGATACGCAGTATTTT. It is translated as CASSLTPTSTDTQYF.

The chain carries TRBV28 and TRBJ2-1, with 9 positions matching TRBD1. The CDR3 covers 16 residues. Germline loops: CDR1 MDHEN, CDR2 SYDVKM. V gave up 5 bases and J gave up 5 bases; unmatched junction bases: 10. The DNA of the CDR3 is TGTGCCAGCAGTCTATACAGGGGGCGGAAAGACAATGAGCAGTTCTTC. Encoded protein: CASSLYRGRKDNEQFF.

This clonotype was recorded many times. The chain employs TRBV20-1 and TRBJ2-6, with TRBD2 matching 8 bases. CDR3 length: 18 residues. In germline, CDR1 is DFQATT, CDR2 SNEGSKA (reference sequence). J lost 0 bases, V lost 0 bases, and 7 bases had no gene match. The CDR3 nucleotides read TGCAGTGCTAGAGATAGGGTAGCGGGGTTCTCTGGGGCCAACGTCCTGACTTTC. Translation gives CSARDRVAGFSGANVLTF.

This clonotype showed up just a few times. This chain links TRBV3-1 with TRBJ2-3, with TRBD2 identical over 9 bases. This CDR3 spans 15 amino acids. Trimming removed 6 bases from V and 1 base from J; junction bases left unmatched: 5. CDR1 and CDR2 from the germline V gene are LGHDT and YNNKEL (reference sequence). This CDR3 is CASRTGGGGTDTQYF. In DNA, the CDR3 is TGTGCCAGCAGGACGGGCGGGGGGGGCACAGATACGCAGTATTTT.

The V gene is TRBV11-2, the J gene TRBJ1-4; the match to TRBD1 covers 7 bases. The CDR3 runs to 16 residues. The V gene's germline CDR1 is SGHAT and CDR2 FQNNGV. J lost 4 bases, V lost 5 bases, and 10 bases had no gene match. The CDR3 DNA follows: TGTGCCAGCAGCCCCGCGGCGGGACAGTTTAATGAAAAACTGTTTTTT. Its protein is CASSPAAGQFNEKLFF. The variable domain in full, with the rest retrieved from reference TRBV11-2 and TRBJ1-4, is EAGVAQSPRYKIIEKRQSVAFWCNPISGHATLYWYQQILGQGPKLLIQFQNNGVVDDSQLPKDRFSAERLKGVDSTLKIQPAKLEDSAVYLCASSPAAGQFNEKLFFGSGTQLSVL.

This clonotype appeared many times. The rearrangement joins TRBV6-5 to TRBJ2-7, with TRBD1 matching over 9 bases. The CDR3 runs to 15 residues. Trimming removed 5 bases from V and 2 bases from J; junction bases left unmatched: 7. The V gene's germline CDR1 is MNHEY and CDR2 SVGAGI. CDR3 nucleotide sequence: TGTGCCAGCAGTACGCCGGGACAGGGAACCTACGAGCAGTACTTC. Translated, it gives CASSTPGQGTYEQYF.